This T cell receptor beta chain was retrieved from a study of T cells after yellow fever vaccination. Background on the study: Low-cell-number fractions underwent preparation using SMART-Seq v4 Ultra Low Input.

Study conclusions and caveats: Post-booster samples contained most primary-vaccination clones (approximately 96% CD4, approximately 88% CD8).

The CDR3 consists of 13 residues. Per germline, CDR1 WSHSY and CDR2 SAAADI. V lost 0 bases and J 8 bases, leaving 11 bases between the germline ends. For TCR, cDNA came from 5'RACE template switching, which added a universal primer site and UMIs. One entry per CDR3 protein, called by TCRdb with MiXCR from the 5' RACE reads. This table holds hundreds of thousands of distinct CDR3 sequences, roughly an eighth found once. As to this clonotype: Its specificity is not known.

J is TRBJ2-7 and V is TRBV10-2; D unresolved. The receptor's source is a man younger than 45 who received the YFV17D yellow fever vaccine. The sequenced sample was PBMCs, obtained on the day of the yellow fever booster vaccination. Here the CDR3 DNA reads TGCGCCAGCAGTGAGTCAATTGGGTGGAAGCAGTACTTC. This encodes CASSESIGWKQYF.